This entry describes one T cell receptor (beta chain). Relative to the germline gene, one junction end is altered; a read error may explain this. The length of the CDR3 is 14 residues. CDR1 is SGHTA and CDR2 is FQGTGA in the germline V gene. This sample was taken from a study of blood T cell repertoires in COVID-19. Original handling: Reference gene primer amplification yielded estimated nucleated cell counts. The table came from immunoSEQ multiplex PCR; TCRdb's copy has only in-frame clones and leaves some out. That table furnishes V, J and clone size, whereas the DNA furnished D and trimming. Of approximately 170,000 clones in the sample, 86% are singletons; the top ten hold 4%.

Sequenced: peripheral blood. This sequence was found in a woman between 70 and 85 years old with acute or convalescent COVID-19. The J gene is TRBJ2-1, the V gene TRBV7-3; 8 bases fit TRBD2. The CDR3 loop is CASSLSGRSQGLVF. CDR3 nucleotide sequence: TGTGCCAGCAGCTTAAGCGGGAGGTCTCAGGGTTTGGTCTTC.